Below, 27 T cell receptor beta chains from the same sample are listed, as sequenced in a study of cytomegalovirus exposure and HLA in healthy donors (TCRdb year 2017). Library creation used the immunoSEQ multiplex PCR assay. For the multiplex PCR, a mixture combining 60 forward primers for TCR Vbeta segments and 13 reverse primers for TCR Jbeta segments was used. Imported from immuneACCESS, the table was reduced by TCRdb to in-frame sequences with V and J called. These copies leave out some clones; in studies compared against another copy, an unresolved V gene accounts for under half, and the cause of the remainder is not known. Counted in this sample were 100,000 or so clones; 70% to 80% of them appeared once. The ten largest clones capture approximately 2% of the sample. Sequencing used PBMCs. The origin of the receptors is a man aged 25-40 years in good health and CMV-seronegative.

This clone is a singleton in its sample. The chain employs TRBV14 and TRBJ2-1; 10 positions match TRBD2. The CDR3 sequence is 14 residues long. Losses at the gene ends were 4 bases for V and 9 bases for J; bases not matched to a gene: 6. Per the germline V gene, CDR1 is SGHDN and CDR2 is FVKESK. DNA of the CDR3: TGTGCCAGCAGCCTGGGACTAGCGTCCCTTGAGCAGTTCTTC. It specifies CASSLGLASLEQFF.

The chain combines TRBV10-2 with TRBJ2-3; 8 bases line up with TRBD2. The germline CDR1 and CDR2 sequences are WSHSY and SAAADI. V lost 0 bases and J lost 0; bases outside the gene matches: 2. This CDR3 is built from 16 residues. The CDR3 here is CASSESRGGSTDTQYF. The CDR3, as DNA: TGCGCCAGCAGTGAGTCGCGCGGGGGGAGCACAGATACGCAGTATTTT.

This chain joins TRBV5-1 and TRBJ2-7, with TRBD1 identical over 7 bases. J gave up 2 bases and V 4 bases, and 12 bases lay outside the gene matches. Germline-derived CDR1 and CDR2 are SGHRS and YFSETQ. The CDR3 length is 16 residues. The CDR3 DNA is TGCGCCAGCAGCACCGGGACAGATTTTATTACCTACGAGCAGTACTTC. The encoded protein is CASSTGTDFITYEQYF. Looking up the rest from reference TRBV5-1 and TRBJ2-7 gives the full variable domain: KAGVTQTPRYLIKTRGQQVTLSCSPISGHRSVSWYQQTPGQGLQFLFEYFSETQRNKGNFPGRFSGRQFSNSRSEMNVSTLELGDSALYLCASSTGTDFITYEQYFGPGTRLTVT.

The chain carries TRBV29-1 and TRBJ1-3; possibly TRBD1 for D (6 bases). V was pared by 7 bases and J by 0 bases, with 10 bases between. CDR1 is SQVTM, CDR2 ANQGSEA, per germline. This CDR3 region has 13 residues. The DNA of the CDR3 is TGCAGCGGGACAGTGAGCTCTGGAAACACCATATATTTT. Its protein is CSGTVSSGNTIYF.

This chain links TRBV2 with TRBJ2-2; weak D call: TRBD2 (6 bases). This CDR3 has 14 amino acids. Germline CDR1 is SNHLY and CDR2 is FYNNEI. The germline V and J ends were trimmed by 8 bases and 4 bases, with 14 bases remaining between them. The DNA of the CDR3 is TGTGCCAGCGACTACTCCGGGGGCACCGGGGAGCTGTTTTTT. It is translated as CASDYSGGTGELFF.

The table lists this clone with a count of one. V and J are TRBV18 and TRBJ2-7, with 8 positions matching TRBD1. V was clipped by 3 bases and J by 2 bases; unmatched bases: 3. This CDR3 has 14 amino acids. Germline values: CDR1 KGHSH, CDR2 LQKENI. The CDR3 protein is CASSPGTGTYEQYF. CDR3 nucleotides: TGTGCCAGCTCACCCGGGACAGGTACCTACGAGCAGTACTTC.

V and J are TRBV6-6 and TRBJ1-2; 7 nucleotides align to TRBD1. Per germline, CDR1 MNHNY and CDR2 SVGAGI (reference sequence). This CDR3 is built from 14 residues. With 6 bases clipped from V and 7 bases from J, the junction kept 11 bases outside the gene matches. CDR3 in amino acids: CASRLDSDRVGYTF. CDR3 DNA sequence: TGTGCCAGCAGACTAGACTCCGACAGGGTTGGCTACACCTTC.

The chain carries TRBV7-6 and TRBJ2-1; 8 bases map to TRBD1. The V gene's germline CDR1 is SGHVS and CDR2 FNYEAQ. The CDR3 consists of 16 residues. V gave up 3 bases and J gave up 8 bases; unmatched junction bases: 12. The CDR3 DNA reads TGTGCCAGCAGCTTCAGCCAGGGGGCGGTCCAGGATGAGCAGTTCTTC. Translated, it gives CASSFSQGAVQDEQFF. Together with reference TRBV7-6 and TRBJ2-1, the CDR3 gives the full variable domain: GAGVSQSPRYKVTKRGQDVALRCDPISGHVSLYWYRQALGQGPEFLTYFNYEAQQDKSGLPNDRFSAERPEGSISTLTIQRTEQRDSAMYRCASSFSQGAVQDEQFFGPGTRLTVL.

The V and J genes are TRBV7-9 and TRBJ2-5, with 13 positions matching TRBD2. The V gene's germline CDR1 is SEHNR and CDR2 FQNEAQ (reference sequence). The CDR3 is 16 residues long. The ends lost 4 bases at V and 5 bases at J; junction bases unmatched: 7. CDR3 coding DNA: TGTGCCAGCAGCTATGGGACTAGCGGGGCTCGGGAGACCCAGTACTTC. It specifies CASSYGTSGARETQYF.

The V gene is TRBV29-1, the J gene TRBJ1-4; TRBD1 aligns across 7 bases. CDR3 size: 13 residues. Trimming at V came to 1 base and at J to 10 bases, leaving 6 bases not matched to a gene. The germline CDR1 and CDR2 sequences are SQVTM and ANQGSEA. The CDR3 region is CSVEVRPGGKLFF. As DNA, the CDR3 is TGCAGCGTTGAAGTGCGTCCAGGGGGAAAACTGTTTTTT.

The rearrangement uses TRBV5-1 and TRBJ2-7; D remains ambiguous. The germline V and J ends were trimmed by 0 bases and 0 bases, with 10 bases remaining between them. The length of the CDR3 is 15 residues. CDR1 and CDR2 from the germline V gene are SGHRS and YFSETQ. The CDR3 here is CASSLEAGNSYEQYF. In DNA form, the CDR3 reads TGCGCCAGCAGCTTGGAGGCAGGCAACTCCTACGAGCAGTACTTC.

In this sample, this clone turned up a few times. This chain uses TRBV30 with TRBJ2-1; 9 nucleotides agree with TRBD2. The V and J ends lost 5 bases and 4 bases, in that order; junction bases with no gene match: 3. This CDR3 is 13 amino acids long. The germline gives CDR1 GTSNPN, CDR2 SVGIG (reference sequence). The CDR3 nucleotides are TGTGCCTGGTCGACTAGCGGTTACAATGAGCAGTTCTTC. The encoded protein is CAWSTSGYNEQFF.

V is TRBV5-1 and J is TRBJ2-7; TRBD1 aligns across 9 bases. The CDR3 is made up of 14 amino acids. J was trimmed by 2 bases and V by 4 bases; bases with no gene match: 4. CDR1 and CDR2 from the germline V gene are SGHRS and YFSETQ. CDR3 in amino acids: CASSVGQGPYEQYF. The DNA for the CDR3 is TGCGCCAGCAGCGTAGGACAGGGGCCCTACGAGCAGTACTTC.

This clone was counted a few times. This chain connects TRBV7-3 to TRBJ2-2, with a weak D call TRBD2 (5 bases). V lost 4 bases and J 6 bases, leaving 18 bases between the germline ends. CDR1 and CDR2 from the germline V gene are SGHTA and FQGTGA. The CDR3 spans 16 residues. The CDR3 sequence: CASSSRPVLEAGELFF. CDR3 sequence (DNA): TGTGCCAGCAGCTCCCGCCCGGTACTAGAAGCCGGGGAGCTGTTTTTT.

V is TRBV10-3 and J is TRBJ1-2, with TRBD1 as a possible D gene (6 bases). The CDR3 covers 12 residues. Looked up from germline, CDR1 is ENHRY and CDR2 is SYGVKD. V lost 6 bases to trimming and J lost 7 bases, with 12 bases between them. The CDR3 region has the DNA TGTGCCATCAGATCAACAGGGACTGGCTACACCTTC. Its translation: CAIRSTGTGYTF.

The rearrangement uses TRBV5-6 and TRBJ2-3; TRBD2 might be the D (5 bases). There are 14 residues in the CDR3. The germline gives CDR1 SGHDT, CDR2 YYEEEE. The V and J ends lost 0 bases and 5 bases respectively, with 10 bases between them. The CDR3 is CASSLGVRGDTQYF. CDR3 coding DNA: TGTGCCAGCAGCTTGGGGGTTCGGGGAGATACGCAGTATTTT.

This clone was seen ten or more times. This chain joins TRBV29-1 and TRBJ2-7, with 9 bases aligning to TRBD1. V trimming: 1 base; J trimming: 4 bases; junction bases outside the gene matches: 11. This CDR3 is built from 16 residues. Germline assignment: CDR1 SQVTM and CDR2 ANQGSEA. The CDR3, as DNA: TGCAGCGTTGAAGTCCCGGGACAGGGCATGGAGTACGAGCAGTACTTC. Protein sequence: CSVEVPGQGMEYEQYF.

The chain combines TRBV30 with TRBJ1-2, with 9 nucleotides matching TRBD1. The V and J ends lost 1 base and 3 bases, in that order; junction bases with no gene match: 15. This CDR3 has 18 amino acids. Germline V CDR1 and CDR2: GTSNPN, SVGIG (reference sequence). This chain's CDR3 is CAWSGYEDRGGFDYGYTF. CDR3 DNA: TGTGCCTGGAGTGGGTATGAGGACAGGGGCGGTTTCGACTATGGCTACACCTTC. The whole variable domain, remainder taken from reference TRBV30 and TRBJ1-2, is SQTIHQWPATLVQPVGSPLSLECTVEGTSNPNLYWYRQAAGRGLQLLFYSVGIGQISSEVPQNLSASRPQDRQFILSSKKLLLSDSGFYLCAWSGYEDRGGFDYGYTFGSGTRLTVV.

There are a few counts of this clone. The DNA of the CDR3 is TGCAGCGTTGAGCGGGGTAATGAGCAGTTCTTC. The encoded protein is CSVERGNEQFF. The chain links TRBV29-1 to TRBJ2-1; tentatively, D is TRBD2 (6 bases). V was cut by 3 bases and J by 7 bases, with 7 bases left in between. The CDR3 consists of 11 residues. Looked up from germline, CDR1 is SQVTM and CDR2 is ANQGSEA.

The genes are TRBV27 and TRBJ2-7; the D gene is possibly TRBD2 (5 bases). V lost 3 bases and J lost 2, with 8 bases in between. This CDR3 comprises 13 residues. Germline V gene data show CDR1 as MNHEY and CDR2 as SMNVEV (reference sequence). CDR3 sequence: CASSFRETYEQYF. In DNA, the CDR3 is TGTGCCAGCAGTTTCCGGGAAACCTACGAGCAGTACTTC.

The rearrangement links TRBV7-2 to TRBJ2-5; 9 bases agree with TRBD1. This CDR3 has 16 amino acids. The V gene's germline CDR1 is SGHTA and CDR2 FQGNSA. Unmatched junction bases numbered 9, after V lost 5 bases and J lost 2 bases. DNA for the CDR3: TGTGCCAGCAGCGGAGGACCGGGACAGGGTCAAGAGACCCAGTACTTC. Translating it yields CASSGGPGQGQETQYF. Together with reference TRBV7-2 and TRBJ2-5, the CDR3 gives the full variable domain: GAGVSQSPSNKVTEKGKDVELRCDPISGHTALYWYRQSLGQGLEFLIYFQGNSAPDKSGLPSDRFSAERTGGSVSTLTIQRTQQEDSAVYLCASSGGPGQGQETQYFGPGTRLLVL.

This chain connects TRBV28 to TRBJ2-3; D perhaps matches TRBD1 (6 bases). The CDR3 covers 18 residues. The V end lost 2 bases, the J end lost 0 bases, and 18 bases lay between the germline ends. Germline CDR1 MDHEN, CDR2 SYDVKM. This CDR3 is CASSLGGFASPSTDTQYF. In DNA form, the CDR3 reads TGTGCCAGCAGTTTAGGGGGCTTTGCGTCCCCTAGCACAGATACGCAGTATTTT.

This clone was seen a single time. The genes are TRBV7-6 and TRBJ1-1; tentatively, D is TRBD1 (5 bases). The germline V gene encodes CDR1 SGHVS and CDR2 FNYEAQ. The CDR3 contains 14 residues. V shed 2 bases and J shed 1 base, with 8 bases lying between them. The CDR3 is CASSLSGGNTEAFF. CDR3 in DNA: TGTGCCAGCAGCTTATCGGGGGGGAACACTGAAGCTTTCTTT. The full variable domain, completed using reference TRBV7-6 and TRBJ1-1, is GAGVSQSPRYKVTKRGQDVALRCDPISGHVSLYWYRQALGQGPEFLTYFNYEAQQDKSGLPNDRFSAERPEGSISTLTIQRTEQRDSAMYRCASSLSGGNTEAFFGQGTRLTVV.

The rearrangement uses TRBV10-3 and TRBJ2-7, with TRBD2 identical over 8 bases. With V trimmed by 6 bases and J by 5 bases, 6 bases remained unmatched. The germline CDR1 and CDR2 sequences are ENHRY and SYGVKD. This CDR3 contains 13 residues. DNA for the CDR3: TGTGCCATCAGCCAGGGACTAGGCCACGAGCAGTACTTC. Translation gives CAISQGLGHEQYF.

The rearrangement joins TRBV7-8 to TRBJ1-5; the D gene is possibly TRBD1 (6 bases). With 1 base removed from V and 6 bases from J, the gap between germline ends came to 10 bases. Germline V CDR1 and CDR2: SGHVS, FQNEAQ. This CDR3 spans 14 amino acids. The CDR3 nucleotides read TGTGCCAGCAGCTTAGTGGGGGCAGCTCAGCCCCAGCATTTT. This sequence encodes CASSLVGAAQPQHF.

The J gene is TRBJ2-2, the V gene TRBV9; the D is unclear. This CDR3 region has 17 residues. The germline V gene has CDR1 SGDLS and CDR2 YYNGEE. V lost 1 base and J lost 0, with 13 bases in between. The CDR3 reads CASSVLSAMSNTGELFF. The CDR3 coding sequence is TGTGCCAGCAGCGTATTGTCAGCGATGTCGAACACCGGGGAGCTGTTTTTT.

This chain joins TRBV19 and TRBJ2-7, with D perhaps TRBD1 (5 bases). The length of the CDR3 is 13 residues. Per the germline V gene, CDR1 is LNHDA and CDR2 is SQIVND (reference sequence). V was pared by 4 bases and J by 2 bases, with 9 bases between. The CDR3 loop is CASSTGFTYEQYF. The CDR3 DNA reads TGTGCCAGTAGTACAGGGTTCACCTACGAGCAGTACTTC. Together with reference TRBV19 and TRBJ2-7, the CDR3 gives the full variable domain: DGGITQSPKYLFRKEGQNVTLSCEQNLNHDAMYWYRQDPGQGLRLIYYSQIVNDFQKGDIAEGYSVSREKKESFPLTVTSAQKNPTAFYLCASSTGFTYEQYFGPGTRLTVT.